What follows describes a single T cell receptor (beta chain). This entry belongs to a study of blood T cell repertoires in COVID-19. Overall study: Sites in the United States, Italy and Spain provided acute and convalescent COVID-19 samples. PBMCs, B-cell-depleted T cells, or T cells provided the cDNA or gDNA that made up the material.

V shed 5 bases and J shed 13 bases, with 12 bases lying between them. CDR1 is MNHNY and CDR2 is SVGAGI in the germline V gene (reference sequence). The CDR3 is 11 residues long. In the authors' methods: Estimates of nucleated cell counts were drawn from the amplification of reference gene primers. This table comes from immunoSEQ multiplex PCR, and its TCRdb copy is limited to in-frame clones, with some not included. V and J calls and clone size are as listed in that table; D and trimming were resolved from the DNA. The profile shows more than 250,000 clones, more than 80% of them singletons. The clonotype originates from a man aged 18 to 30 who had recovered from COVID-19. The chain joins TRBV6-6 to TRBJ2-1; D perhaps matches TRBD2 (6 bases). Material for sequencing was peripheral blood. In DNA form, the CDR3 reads TGTGCCAGCAGTCCCCGGGACTCACAGTTCTTC. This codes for CASSPRDSQFF.